What follows are 24 T cell receptor beta chains derived from one specimen sequenced in a study of T-cell memory formation after mild COVID-19. In TCRdb, the 5' RACE reads were re-called with MiXCR into one record per CDR3 protein. The sample consists of a few hundred thousand distinct CDR3 sequences, 28% of them appearing once. What was sequenced was PBMCs or a T cell subset sorted from them (not recorded which). The receptor set was obtained from an adult woman who had mild COVID-19 (a few samples of this study predate the infection). Cell type and time point are not known.

The chain carries TRBV5-1 and TRBJ2-7; 14 bases line up with TRBD2. Per the germline V gene, CDR1 is SGHRS and CDR2 is YFSETQ. The junction had 5 bases not matched to a gene; V was cut back by 4 bases and J by 5 bases. The CDR3 loop spans 15 amino acids. CDR3 nucleotide sequence: TGCGCCAGCAGCGACGGACTAGCGGGAGGCGACGAGCAGTACTTC. As protein: CASSDGLAGGDEQYF.

The V and J genes are TRBV25-1 and TRBJ1-5; 9 bases align to TRBD1. Germline CDR1 reads MGHDK; CDR2 reads SYGVNS. J gave up 0 bases and V 4 bases, and 7 bases lay outside the gene matches. The CDR3 totals 17 residues. DNA of the CDR3: TGTGCCAGCAGTGGCCGACAGGGGGGGGATAGCAATCAGCCCCAGCATTTT. Protein sequence: CASSGRQGGDSNQPQHF.

V gene TRBV5-1 combines with J gene TRBJ2-1; 8 bases match TRBD2. V was clipped by 7 bases and J by 4 bases; unmatched bases: 10. The germline gives CDR1 SGHRS, CDR2 YFSETQ. This CDR3 is 15 amino acids long. CDR3 loop: CASVHTSGSYNEQFF. In DNA form, the CDR3 reads TGCGCCAGCGTCCATACTAGCGGATCTTACAATGAGCAGTTCTTC.

This clonotype was found a few times. CDR3 bases: TGTGCCAGCAGCGAGGGGTCCGGCTCCTACAATGAGCAGTTCTTC. This gives the protein CASSEGSGSYNEQFF. The chain employs TRBV9 and TRBJ2-1; a weak D match, TRBD1 (5 bases). V dropped 3 bases and J dropped 0 bases, with 10 bases sitting between them. This CDR3 contains 15 residues. Germline V CDR1 and CDR2: SGDLS, YYNGEE.

The chain employs TRBV24-1 and TRBJ2-5; 8 nucleotides align to TRBD2. The V gene end was trimmed by 3 bases and the J gene end by 1 base; junction bases not matched to a gene: 6. Germline V lookup: CDR1 KGHDR, CDR2 SFDVKD. The CDR3 has 16 amino acids. DNA for the CDR3: TGTGCCACCAGTGATCTCGCGGGAGGATTCCAAGAGACCCAGTACTTC. Translated, it gives CATSDLAGGFQETQYF.

The rearrangement links TRBV25-1 to TRBJ2-5, with D hard to call. The V gene's germline CDR1 is MGHDK and CDR2 SYGVNS. This CDR3 region has 13 residues. The ends were cut back, 1 base at V and 1 base at J, with 4 bases in the middle. The CDR3: CASSEFLQETQYF. The DNA for the CDR3 is TGTGCCAGCAGTGAATTCCTCCAAGAGACCCAGTACTTC.

The chain links TRBV7-9 to TRBJ1-3, with 9 bases aligning to TRBD1. This CDR3 is built from 15 residues. Trimming removed 2 bases from V and 6 bases from J; junction bases left unmatched: 5. The germline V gene has CDR1 SEHNR and CDR2 FQNEAQ (reference sequence). CDR3 sequence (DNA): TGTGCCAGCAGCTTATGGACAGGGGTTGAAAACACCATATATTTT. This translates into CASSLWTGVENTIYF.

J is TRBJ1-5 and V is TRBV30, with a tentative D call TRBD1 (5 bases). The germline V gene has CDR1 GTSNPN and CDR2 SVGIG (reference sequence). V lost 3 bases to trimming and J lost 4 bases, with 16 bases between them. The CDR3 spans 15 residues. This CDR3 is CAWSHRQGKNQPQHF. DNA of the CDR3: TGTGCCTGGAGCCATAGGCAGGGTAAAAATCAGCCCCAGCATTTT.

This clonotype was found a few times. The V gene is TRBV7-9, the J gene TRBJ1-1, with 7 bases matching TRBD1. Germline V CDR1 and CDR2: SEHNR, FQNEAQ (reference sequence). The CDR3 has 12 amino acids. The ends lost 5 bases at V and 10 bases at J; junction bases unmatched: 7. The DNA for the CDR3 is TGTGCCAGCAGCCCAGGGGGTTGGCGAGCTTTCTTT. Its translation is CASSPGGWRAFF.

The chain recombines TRBV5-1 with TRBJ1-1; D unresolved. This CDR3 comprises 14 residues. Germline V gene data show CDR1 as SGHRS and CDR2 as YFSETQ. Trimming cost V 5 bases and J 0 bases, with 11 bases left between them. CDR3 loop: CASRDETLNTEAFF. CDR3 bases: TGCGCCAGCAGGGATGAGACTCTGAACACTGAAGCTTTCTTT.

This clonotype was counted a few times. This chain joins TRBV20-1 and TRBJ2-2; the D gene is possibly TRBD1 (6 bases). This CDR3 spans 12 amino acids. V shed 4 bases and J shed 6 bases, with 9 bases lying between them. Germline CDR1 and CDR2: DFQATT and SNEGSKA (reference sequence). CDR3 protein: CSANRDPGELFF. DNA for the CDR3: TGCAGTGCTAACAGGGACCCCGGGGAGCTGTTTTTT.

The chain carries TRBV24-1 and TRBJ1-1; TRBD1 is a possible D gene (5 bases). Trimming took 5 bases from V and 1 from J, leaving 7 bases between them. Germline assignment: CDR1 KGHDR and CDR2 SFDVKD. The CDR3 covers 13 residues. The CDR3 here is CATSGTQNTEAFF. As DNA, the CDR3 is TGTGCCACCAGTGGGACACAGAACACTGAAGCTTTCTTT.

This chain links TRBV14 with TRBJ1-1; the D is unclear. Between the trimmed V and J ends, which lost 4 bases and 1 base, there was a span of 7 bases. Germline assignment: CDR1 SGHDN and CDR2 FVKESK. CDR3 length equals 13 residues. The CDR3 DNA reads TGTGCCAGCAGCCGTATGAAGAACACTGAAGCTTTCTTT. Translating it yields CASSRMKNTEAFF.

This clonotype was counted once. The chain carries TRBV6-2 or TRBV6-3 and TRBJ2-1, with 12 bases lining up with TRBD2. The length of the CDR3 is 16 residues. V shed 0 bases and J 8 bases; nucleotides not matched to a gene: 5. Germline V gene sequence: CDR1 MNHEY, CDR2 SVGEGT. The CDR3: CASSYSLAGGPYEQFF. In DNA form, the CDR3 reads TGTGCCAGCAGTTACTCTCTAGCGGGAGGGCCCTATGAGCAGTTCTTC.

The chain recombines TRBV6-1 with TRBJ2-1; tentatively, D is TRBD1 (5 bases). Germline V CDR1 and CDR2: MNHNS, SASEGT. CDR3 length: 13 amino acids. V lost 4 bases to trimming and J lost 8 bases, with 12 bases between them. The CDR3 spells CASSVPRVDEQFF. The CDR3 DNA follows: TGTGCCAGCAGTGTCCCCAGGGTGGATGAGCAGTTCTTC.

The gene calls are TRBV7-9 and TRBJ1-1; D ambiguous. Trimming took off 4 bases at V and 5 bases at J, with 11 bases between the two ends. Looked up from germline, CDR1 is SEHNR and CDR2 is FQNEAQ (reference sequence). This CDR3 is built from 13 residues. CDR3 in DNA: TGTGCCAGCAGCTCCTCAGAGGCGACTGAAGCTTTCTTT. Amino acids: CASSSSEATEAFF.

The genes are TRBV7-9 and TRBJ2-3; D is perhaps TRBD1 or TRBD2 (5 bases each). The V and J ends lost 1 base and 8 bases respectively, with 7 bases between them. The CDR3 totals 12 residues. CDR1 is SEHNR, CDR2 FQNEAQ, per germline (reference sequence). CDR3 bases: TGTGCCAGCAGCTTAGGGGACGCTACGCAGTATTTT. Translating it yields CASSLGDATQYF. Filled out from reference TRBV7-9 and TRBJ2-3, the complete variable domain reads DTGVSQNPRHKITKRGQNVTFRCDPISEHNRLYWYRQTLGQGPEFLTYFQNEAQLEKSRLLSDRFSAERPKGSFSTLEIQRTEQGDSAMYLCASSLGDATQYFGPGTRLTVL.

V and J are TRBV7-9 and TRBJ2-1, with 14 nucleotides matching TRBD2. Germline loops: CDR1 SEHNR, CDR2 FQNEAQ (reference sequence). The CDR3 extends over 19 amino acids. J lost 0 bases, V lost 5 bases, and 9 bases had no gene match. DNA for the CDR3: TGTGCCAGCAGCCCAACTGGGACTAGCGGGAGAGGCTCCTACAATGAGCAGTTCTTC. It encodes CASSPTGTSGRGSYNEQFF.

This clonotype was seen repeatedly, ten times or more. The chain uses TRBV15 and TRBJ2-7, with D possibly matching TRBD2 (7 bases). In germline, CDR1 is LNHNV, CDR2 YYDKDF (reference sequence). Trimming removed 2 bases at V and 6 bases at J, with 17 bases between. The CDR3 contains 15 residues. In DNA, the CDR3 is TGTGCCACCAGCAGACCTAGGGGGGGGCTCGGCGAGCAGTACTTC. This translates into CATSRPRGGLGEQYF.

The chain employs TRBV4-1 and TRBJ1-2, with a weak D call TRBD1 (5 bases). CDR3 length: 16 residues. V gave up 1 base and J gave up 8 bases, with 20 bases separating them. Germline CDR1 reads MGHRA; CDR2 reads YSYEKL. CDR3 DNA sequence: TGCGCCAGCAGCCAAGCGCCCCAGGGCATCGCGGTGGGCTACACCTTC. Protein product: CASSQAPQGIAVGYTF.

This clonotype was found a few times. The gene calls are TRBV24-1 and TRBJ2-2, with D possibly being TRBD1 (7 bases). The CDR3 is made up of 15 amino acids. Germline loops: CDR1 KGHDR, CDR2 SFDVKD. V was clipped by 3 bases and J by 7 bases, with 14 bases between them. The DNA for the CDR3 is TGTGCCACCAGTGATGCAGGGGGGCAGAGCGGGGAGCTGTTTTTT. The encoded protein is CATSDAGGQSGELFF.

The chain employs TRBV12-5 and TRBJ1-1; D remains ambiguous. This CDR3 spans 13 amino acids. Trimming shortened V by 6 bases and J by 4 bases, and 12 bases separated the two germline ends. Germline V gene lookup returns CDR1 LGHNT and CDR2 FRNRAP. The CDR3 spells CASGPGMFTEAFF. Written as DNA, the CDR3 is TGTGCTAGTGGACCCGGGATGTTCACTGAAGCTTTCTTT.

This clonotype has a handful of counts. The chain uses TRBV18 and TRBJ1-5; D ambiguous. The CDR3 covers 16 residues. Germline assignment: CDR1 KGHSH and CDR2 LQKENI. The V gene lost 4 bases and the J gene lost 0 bases, with 13 bases spanning the gap. The CDR3 is CASSRTAQASNQPQHF. The CDR3 DNA is TGTGCCAGCTCACGCACGGCCCAGGCTAGCAATCAGCCCCAGCATTTT.

This sequence joins TRBV7-9 and TRBJ2-7; maybe TRBD1 (6 bases). The CDR3 sequence is 14 residues long. Trimming took off 2 bases at V and 5 bases at J, with 13 bases between the two ends. In germline, CDR1 is SEHNR, CDR2 FQNEAQ (reference sequence). DNA of the CDR3: TGTGCCAGCAGCTTAAAGGGGGTTCGGGACGAGCAGTACTTC. Its protein product is CASSLKGVRDEQYF.